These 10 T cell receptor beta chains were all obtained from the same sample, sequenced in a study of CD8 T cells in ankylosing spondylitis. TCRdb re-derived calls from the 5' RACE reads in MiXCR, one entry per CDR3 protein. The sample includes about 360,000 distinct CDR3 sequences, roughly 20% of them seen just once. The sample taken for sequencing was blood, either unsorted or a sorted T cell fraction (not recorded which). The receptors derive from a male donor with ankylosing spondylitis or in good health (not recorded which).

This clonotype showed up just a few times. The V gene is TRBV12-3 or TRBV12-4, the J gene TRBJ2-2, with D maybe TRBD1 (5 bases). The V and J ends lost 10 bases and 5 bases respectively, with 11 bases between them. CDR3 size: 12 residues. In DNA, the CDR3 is TGTGCCACCCAGGGTGGAACCGGGGAGCTGTTTTTT. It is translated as CATQGGTGELFF.

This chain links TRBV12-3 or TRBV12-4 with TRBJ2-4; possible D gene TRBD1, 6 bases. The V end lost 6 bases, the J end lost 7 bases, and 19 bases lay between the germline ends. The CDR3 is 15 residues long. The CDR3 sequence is CASSSTGQRLNIQYF. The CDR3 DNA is TGTGCCAGCAGCTCCACGGGACAACGGTTGAACATTCAGTACTTC.

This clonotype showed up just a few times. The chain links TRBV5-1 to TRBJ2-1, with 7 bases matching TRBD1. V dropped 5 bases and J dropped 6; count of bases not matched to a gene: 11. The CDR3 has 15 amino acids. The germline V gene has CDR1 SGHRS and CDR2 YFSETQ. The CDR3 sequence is CASSSPDRHRNEQFF. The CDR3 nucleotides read TGCGCCAGCAGTAGCCCGGACAGGCATCGCAATGAGCAGTTCTTC.

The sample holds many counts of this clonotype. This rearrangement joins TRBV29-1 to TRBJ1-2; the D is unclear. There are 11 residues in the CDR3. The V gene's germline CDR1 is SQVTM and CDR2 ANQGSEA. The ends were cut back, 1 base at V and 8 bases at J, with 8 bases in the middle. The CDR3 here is CSVEAPGGYTF. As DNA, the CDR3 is TGCAGCGTTGAAGCCCCTGGGGGCTACACCTTC.

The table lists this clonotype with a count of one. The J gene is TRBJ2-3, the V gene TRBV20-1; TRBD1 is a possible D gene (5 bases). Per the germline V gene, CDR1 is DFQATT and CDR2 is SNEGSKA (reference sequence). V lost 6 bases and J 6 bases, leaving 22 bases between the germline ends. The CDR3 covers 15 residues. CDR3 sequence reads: CSATDWGSTVDTQYF. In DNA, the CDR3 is TGCAGTGCCACAGACTGGGGCTCGACGGTGGATACGCAGTATTTT.

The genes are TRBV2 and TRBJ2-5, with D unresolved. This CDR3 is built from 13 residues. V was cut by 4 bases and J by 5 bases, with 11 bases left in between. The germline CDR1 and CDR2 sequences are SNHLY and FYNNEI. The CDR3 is CASSGLVAETQYF. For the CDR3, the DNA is TGTGCCAGCAGTGGATTGGTGGCTGAGACCCAGTACTTC.

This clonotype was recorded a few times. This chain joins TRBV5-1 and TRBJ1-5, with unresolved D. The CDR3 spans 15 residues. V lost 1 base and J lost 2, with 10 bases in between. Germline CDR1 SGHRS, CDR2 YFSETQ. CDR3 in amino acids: CASSLRKEGNQPQHF. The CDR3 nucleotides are TGCGCCAGCAGCTTGCGGAAGGAGGGCAATCAGCCCCAGCATTTT.

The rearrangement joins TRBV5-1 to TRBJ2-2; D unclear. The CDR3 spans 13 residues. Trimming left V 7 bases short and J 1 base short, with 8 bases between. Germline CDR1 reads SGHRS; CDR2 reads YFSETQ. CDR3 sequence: CASVPENTGELFF. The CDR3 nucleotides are TGCGCCAGCGTGCCAGAGAACACCGGGGAGCTGTTTTTT.

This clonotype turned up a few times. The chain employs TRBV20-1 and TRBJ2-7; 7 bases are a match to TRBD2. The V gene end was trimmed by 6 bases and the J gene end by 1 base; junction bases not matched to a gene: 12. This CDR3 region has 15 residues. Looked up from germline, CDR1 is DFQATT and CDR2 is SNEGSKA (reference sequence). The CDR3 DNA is TGCAGTGCCCGTGGCCTAGCGGCCATATCCTACGAGCAGTACTTC. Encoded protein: CSARGLAAISYEQYF.

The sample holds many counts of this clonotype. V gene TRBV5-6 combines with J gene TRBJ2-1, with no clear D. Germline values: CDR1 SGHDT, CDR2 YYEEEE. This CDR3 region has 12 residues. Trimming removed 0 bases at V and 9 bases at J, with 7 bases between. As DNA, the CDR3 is TGTGCCAGCAGCTTGGTGGCAGGTGAGCAGTTCTTC. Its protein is CASSLVAGEQFF.